These T cell receptor beta chains were read from a single sample in a study of T cell repertoires in cytomegalovirus infection. TCRdb independently ran MiXCR on the reads; one entry per CDR3 protein. The table shows over 200,000 distinct CDR3 sequences, with roughly an eighth occurring only once. Sequencing input: PBMCs. These receptors were taken from a human donor in good health (CMV status not recorded). Some clones in this sample may be carry-over from other donors' samples. CDR3s include the opening cysteine and the closing phenylalanine or tryptophan. D genes are given only for firm matches. Size tells how often a clone was seen (once, few, many) or the class of an expanded clone, and some rows leave it out.

>few|TRBD2|TRBJ2-1|TRBV3-1
CASSQATGTSGREYNEQFF
TGTGCCAGCAGCCAAGCAACCGGGACTAGCGGGAGGGAGTACAATGAGCAGTTCTTC
>few|TRBD2|TRBJ2-3|TRBV23-1
CASSQVSLAGGFTDTQYF
TGCGCCAGCAGTCAAGTGAGTCTAGCGGGAGGATTCACAGATACGCAGTATTTT
>many|NA|TRBJ1-4|TRBV7-2
CASSLLGGGGEKLFF
TGTGCCAGCAGCCTACTGGGAGGGGGTGGTGAAAAACTGTTTTTT
>many|NA|TRBJ2-7|TRBV12-3/TRBV12-4
CASSLGLGGTYEQYF
TGTGCCAGCAGTTTAGGTTTAGGGGGGACCTACGAGCAGTACTTC
>many|TRBD2|TRBJ2-1|TRBV12-3/TRBV12-4
CASSLVRLAGNYNEQFF
TGTGCCAGCAGTTTAGTCCGGCTAGCGGGGAACTACAATGAGCAGTTCTTC
>NA|NA|TRBJ2-1|TRBV29-1
CSVEPGGRNEQFF
TGCAGCGTTGAACCGGGGGGCCGCAATGAGCAGTTCTTC
>NA|TRBD1|TRBJ1-2|TRBV6-4
CASSDRGGDGYTF
TGTGCCAGCAGTGACAGAGGGGGCGATGGCTACACCTTC
>many|NA|TRBJ1-1|TRBV7-6
CASSEQVGNTEAFF
TGTGCCAGCAGCGAACAGGTTGGCAACACTGAAGCTTTCTTT
>many|TRBD1|TRBJ1-5|TRBV7-8
CASRSGGDQPQHF
TGTGCCAGCAGATCAGGGGGGGATCAGCCCCAGCATTTT
>many|TRBD1|TRBJ2-1|TRBV7-2
CASSRDRDTINEQFF
TGTGCCAGCAGCCGCGACAGGGACACAATAAATGAGCAGTTCTTC
>few|TRBD2|TRBJ2-3|TRBV27
CASSSRRLAGDTDTQYF
TGTGCCAGCAGTTCTAGAAGACTAGCGGGAGACACAGATACGCAGTATTTT
>many|NA|TRBJ2-7|TRBV11-2
CASSPPGGTPYEQYF
TGTGCCAGCAGCCCCCCGGGCGGGACCCCCTACGAGCAGTACTTC
>many|NA|TRBJ2-6|TRBV12-3/TRBV12-4
CASSLTKGANVLTF
TGTGCCAGCAGTTTAACGAAAGGGGCCAACGTCCTGACTTTC
>few|NA|TRBJ2-1|TRBV6-2/TRBV6-3
CASTFRPTAGDNEQFF
TGTGCCAGCACCTTTCGGCCGACCGCTGGGGACAATGAGCAGTTCTTC
>few|TRBD1|TRBJ2-3|TRBV19
CASRGQAREDTQYF
TGTGCCAGTAGAGGACAGGCCCGAGAAGATACGCAGTATTTT
>many|NA|TRBJ1-3|TRBV19
CASRMSSGNTIYF
TGTGCCAGCCGAATGAGCTCTGGAAACACCATATATTTT
>NA|TRBD1|TRBJ2-2|TRBV27
CASRRQGTGELFF
TGTGCCAGCAGACGACAGGGAACCGGGGAGCTGTTTTTT
>NA|NA|TRBJ2-5|TRBV11-2
CASSSRDGERTQYF
TGTGCCAGCAGCAGCCGGGACGGGGAAAGGACCCAGTACTTC
>few|NA|TRBJ2-1|TRBV11-2
CASSLLSGYAYNEQFF
TGTGCCAGCAGCTTACTGTCGGGCTACGCCTACAATGAGCAGTTCTTC
>many|TRBD1|TRBJ1-2|TRBV20-1
CSASVGDRGIVDYTF
TGCAGTGCTTCGGTAGGGGACAGGGGTATAGTTGACTACACCTTC
>NA|NA|TRBJ1-5|TRBV19
CASTAGSLSNQPQHF
TGTGCCAGTACCGCTGGGAGCTTGAGCAATCAGCCCCAGCATTTT